What follows are 29 T cell receptor beta chains derived from one specimen sequenced in a study of Graves' ophthalmopathy and Graves' hyperthyroidism. RNA served as the template for amplifying TCR beta CDR3 regions. The library came from an HTBI-primed first-round RT-PCR and a second-round multiplex PCR. A single record per CDR3 protein comes from TCRdb applying MiXCR to the multiplex PCR reads. The sample carries roughly 36,000 distinct CDR3 sequences, about 50% recorded once. Sample: peripheral blood. The receptors stem from an adult woman with stable Graves' hyperthyroidism.

This clonotype was detected only a few times. J is TRBJ1-6 and V is TRBV7-8; D gene ambiguous. The germline V and J ends were trimmed by 6 bases and 10 bases, with 16 bases remaining between them. Germline V gives CDR1 SGHVS, CDR2 FQNEAQ. The CDR3 consists of 14 residues. DNA of the CDR3: TGTGCCAGCAGGCCCGGTTTTTCAGGATCACCCCTCCACTTT. As protein: CASRPGFSGSPLHF.

V is TRBV15 and J is TRBJ1-1; D unresolved. In germline, CDR1 is LNHNV, CDR2 YYDKDF (reference sequence). This CDR3 contains 14 residues. V was cut by 0 bases and J by 7 bases, with 12 bases left in between. CDR3 in DNA: TGTGCCACCAGCAGAGACTACGGTAGGAATGAAGCTTTCTTT. It translates to CATSRDYGRNEAFF. The full variable domain, in which reference TRBV15 and TRBJ1-1 provide the parts outside the CDR3, is DAMVIQNPRYQVTQFGKPVTLSCSQTLNHNVMYWYQQKSSQAPKLLFHYYDKDFNNEADTPDNFQSRRPNTSFCFLDIRSPGLGDTAMYLCATSRDYGRNEAFFGQGTRLTVV.

J is TRBJ2-7 and V is TRBV29-1, with 8 nucleotides matching TRBD2. The CDR3 runs 13 residues. Germline lookup yields CDR1 SQVTM and CDR2 ANQGSEA. Unmatched junction bases numbered 8, after V lost 5 bases and J lost 5 bases. The CDR3 DNA follows: TGCAGCGTTACCGGGACTAGACCAGACGAGCAGTACTTC. Protein sequence: CSVTGTRPDEQYF.

This clonotype was counted at least ten times. A much larger clone differs by one base, so this may be a read error. The chain employs TRBV20-1 and TRBJ2-7; D might be TRBD1 (6 bases). V dropped 5 bases and J dropped 5 bases, with 16 bases sitting between them. The CDR3 is made up of 13 amino acids. Germline values: CDR1 DFQATT, CDR2 SNEGSKA (reference sequence). The CDR3: CSAYHRDPHEQYF. As DNA, the CDR3 is TGCAGTGCTTACCACAGGGACCCCCACGAGCAGTACTTC.

The chain recombines TRBV20-1 with TRBJ2-2, with TRBD2 matching 14 bases. CDR3 length: 16 residues. Germline V gene lookup returns CDR1 DFQATT and CDR2 SNEGSKA (reference sequence). The ends lost 1 base at V and 4 bases at J; junction bases unmatched: 2. CDR3 sequence reads: CSARGGTSGSTGELFF. The CDR3 bases are TGCAGTGCTAGAGGGGGGACTAGCGGGAGCACCGGGGAGCTGTTTTTT.

V usage is TRBV5-6 and J usage is TRBJ2-7; 15 bases fit TRBD2. The CDR3 extends over 15 amino acids. Trimming at V came to 3 bases and at J to 4 bases, leaving 2 bases not matched to a gene. In germline, CDR1 is SGHDT, CDR2 YYEEEE. The CDR3 region is CASSSGLAGGYEQYF. In DNA, the CDR3 is TGTGCCAGCAGCTCCGGACTAGCGGGAGGGTACGAGCAGTACTTC.

This clonotype was recorded at least ten times. The chain uses TRBV11-2 and TRBJ2-7, with 7 positions matching TRBD1. V was clipped by 0 bases and J by 8 bases; unmatched bases: 7. This CDR3 spans 14 amino acids. Germline V gene lookup returns CDR1 SGHAT and CDR2 FQNNGV. This CDR3 reads CASSLDRAGGKQYF. In DNA, the CDR3 is TGTGCCAGCAGCTTAGATAGGGCAGGGGGTAAGCAGTACTTC.

The rearrangement joins TRBV2 to TRBJ1-1; the D gene is possibly TRBD1 (5 bases). Trimming stripped 4 bases from V and 1 base from J, with 10 bases between. This CDR3 region has 14 residues. Germline CDR1 and CDR2: SNHLY and FYNNEI. The CDR3 region has the DNA TGTGCCAGCAGTGGGGACGCGAGGAACACTGAAGCTTTCTTT. It translates to CASSGDARNTEAFF.

This clonotype was counted a few times. V usage is TRBV10-3 and J usage is TRBJ1-2, with D unresolved. The CDR3 loop spans 12 amino acids. Germline V gene lookup returns CDR1 ENHRY and CDR2 SYGVKD. Trimming took 10 bases from V and 3 from J, leaving 12 bases between them. CDR3 region: CASGADHYGYTF. For the CDR3, the DNA is TGTGCCAGCGGCGCTGACCACTATGGCTACACCTTC.

This clonotype showed up many times. This chain joins TRBV7-6 and TRBJ2-7; a possible D gene is TRBD2 (5 bases). Germline loops: CDR1 SGHVS, CDR2 FNYEAQ. Trimming took 1 base from V and 4 from J, leaving 14 bases between them. The CDR3 runs 15 residues. The CDR3 DNA is TGTGCCAGCAGCTTAGAAGCCGGGGAAGGGTACGAGCAGTACTTC. It is translated as CASSLEAGEGYEQYF.

The chain links TRBV2 to TRBJ2-7, with D possibly being TRBD1 or TRBD2 (6 bases each). The CDR3 consists of 14 residues. V was clipped by 5 bases and J by 3 bases, with 14 bases between them. Germline CDR1 reads SNHLY; CDR2 reads FYNNEI. The CDR3 DNA follows: TGTGCCAGCAGTCCCCCGGGGGCGGGCTACGAGCAGTACTTC. Translating gives CASSPPGAGYEQYF.

The chain combines TRBV11-2 with TRBJ2-7, with D possibly matching TRBD2 (6 bases). V shed 5 bases and J shed 7 bases, with 12 bases lying between them. Germline-derived CDR1 and CDR2 are SGHAT and FQNNGV. The CDR3 totals 12 residues. This CDR3 reads CASSHTGTEQYF. As DNA, the CDR3 is TGTGCCAGCAGCCACACCGGGACTGAGCAGTACTTC. Full variable domain (missing parts from reference TRBV11-2 and TRBJ2-7): EAGVAQSPRYKIIEKRQSVAFWCNPISGHATLYWYQQILGQGPKLLIQFQNNGVVDDSQLPKDRFSAERLKGVDSTLKIQPAKLEDSAVYLCASSHTGTEQYFGPGTRLTVT.

This clonotype appeared many times. This rearrangement joins TRBV20-1 to TRBJ2-3; no clear D gene. The germline V and J ends were trimmed by 8 bases and 3 bases, with 21 bases remaining between them. The V gene's germline CDR1 is DFQATT and CDR2 SNEGSKA (reference sequence). The CDR3 covers 15 residues. This CDR3 is CSRESPLARTDTQYF. CDR3 in DNA: TGCAGTCGAGAGTCACCACTCGCCCGGACAGATACGCAGTATTTT.

The chain employs TRBV29-1 and TRBJ2-2; 9 nucleotides match TRBD1. This CDR3 is 14 amino acids long. The germline gives CDR1 SQVTM, CDR2 ANQGSEA. V lost 7 bases and J lost 5; bases outside the gene matches: 8. The CDR3 here is CSADRGMETGELFF. In DNA form, the CDR3 reads TGCAGCGCTGACAGGGGGATGGAAACCGGGGAGCTGTTTTTT.

This clonotype was seen repeatedly, ten times or more. The chain combines TRBV20-1 with TRBJ2-7, with 14 bases identical to TRBD2. J lost 7 bases, V lost 5 bases, and 13 bases had no gene match. CDR1 is DFQATT, CDR2 SNEGSKA, per germline (reference sequence). This CDR3 is 16 amino acids long. CDR3 in DNA: TGCAGTGCTTGGACTAGCGGGAGGTCCCGACGGTGGGAGCAGTACTTC. It is translated as CSAWTSGRSRRWEQYF.

The CDR3 loop is CSAKPGISEKLFF. The CDR3 nucleotides read TGCAGTGCTAAGCCAGGGATAAGTGAAAAACTGTTTTTT. The V call is TRBV20-1, the J call TRBJ1-4; D perhaps matches TRBD1 (5 bases). Germline CDR1 is DFQATT and CDR2 is SNEGSKA (reference sequence). V was pared by 4 bases and J by 7 bases, with 13 bases between. This CDR3 is 13 amino acids long.

The sample holds many counts of this clonotype. This chain connects TRBV14 to TRBJ1-1; D uncertain. Trimming left V 1 base short and J 1 base short, with 7 bases between. This CDR3 has 14 amino acids. The germline CDR1 and CDR2 sequences are SGHDN and FVKESK. CDR3 DNA: TGTGCCAGCAGCCAAGTGCGGGGGAACACTGAAGCTTTCTTT. This sequence encodes CASSQVRGNTEAFF.

V is TRBV7-8 and J is TRBJ1-4; 9 bases are shared with TRBD1. There are 16 residues in the CDR3. J lost 8 bases, V lost 0 bases, and 7 bases had no gene match. Germline assignment: CDR1 SGHVS and CDR2 FQNEAQ. The CDR3 protein is CASSLASDRGNEKLFF. CDR3 sequence (DNA): TGTGCCAGCAGCTTAGCGTCGGACAGGGGTAACGAAAAACTGTTTTTT.

This clonotype was picked up many times. This clone may be a read error of a much larger clone one base away. The genes are TRBV2 and TRBJ2-7; D is perhaps TRBD1 or TRBD2 (5 bases each). CDR1 is SNHLY, CDR2 FYNNEI, per germline. This CDR3 is built from 12 residues. CDR3 protein: CACSTGPNEQYF. The CDR3 bases are TGTGCCTGCAGTACGGGACCCAACGAGCAGTACTTC. Supplemented by reference TRBV2 and TRBJ2-7, the full variable domain reads EPEVTQTPSHQVTQMGQEVILRCVPISNHLYFYWYRQILGQKVEFLVSFYNNEISEKSEIFDDQFSVERPDGSNFTLKIRSTKLEDSAMYFCACSTGPNEQYFGPGTRLTVT.

By its share, this clonotype is medium-sized. This chain uses TRBV15 with TRBJ2-5; perhaps TRBD2 as D (5 bases). Germline V gene lookup returns CDR1 LNHNV and CDR2 YYDKDF (reference sequence). V lost 5 bases and J 5 bases, leaving 9 bases between the germline ends. The CDR3 is 12 amino acids. The CDR3: CATSLARETQYF. The CDR3 DNA is TGTGCCACCAGCTTAGCGAGGGAGACCCAGTACTTC.

The V gene is TRBV7-9, the J gene TRBJ2-5; 9 nucleotides align to TRBD1. This CDR3 is built from 14 residues. J was trimmed by 5 bases and V by 5 bases; bases with no gene match: 6. Germline-derived CDR1 and CDR2 are SEHNR and FQNEAQ (reference sequence). The CDR3 nucleotides are TGTGCCAGCAGCACAGGGGGCCCGGCGGAGACCCAGTACTTC. Translating gives CASSTGGPAETQYF.

The genes are TRBV7-2 and TRBJ2-5; 13 bases are shared with TRBD2. CDR1 and CDR2 (germline): SGHTA, FQGNSA. The CDR3 is 16 amino acids. The V gene end was trimmed by 5 bases and the J gene end by 5 bases; junction bases not matched to a gene: 8. This chain's CDR3 is CASSDTGTSGTETQYF. In DNA, the CDR3 is TGTGCCAGCAGCGACACGGGGACTAGCGGGACCGAGACCCAGTACTTC.

The J gene is TRBJ2-5, the V gene TRBV7-2; the D is unclear. Germline-derived CDR1 and CDR2 are SGHTA and FQGNSA. The V end was cut by 4 bases, the J end by 5 bases, with 8 bases between. This CDR3 is 12 amino acids long. CDR3 region: CASSSAIETQYF. For the CDR3, the DNA is TGTGCCAGCAGCTCCGCGATTGAGACCCAGTACTTC.

In regard to this clonotype: This likely comes from a read error, as the CDR3 has no conserved phenylalanine or tryptophan at its end. The genes are TRBV7-9 and TRBJ2-5; D ambiguous. Germline V CDR1 and CDR2: SEHNR, FQNEAQ (reference sequence). This CDR3 region has 16 residues. The CDR3 region is CGSSSPEFGPRETQYY. CDR3 DNA sequence: TGTGGCAGCAGCTCTCCCGAGTTTGGACCGCGAGAGACCCAGTACTAC.

This chain connects TRBV29-1 to TRBJ2-7; D uncertain. The CDR3 has 13 amino acids. The V end was cut by 4 bases, the J end by 1 base, with 11 bases between. CDR1 and CDR2 from the germline V gene are SQVTM and ANQGSEA. The CDR3 sequence is CSVVGSKSYEQYF. DNA of the CDR3: TGCAGCGTTGTTGGGTCCAAGTCCTACGAGCAGTACTTC.

Comment on this clonotype: At one end, the junction sequence differs from germline, possibly due to a read error. The chain employs TRBV20-1 and TRBJ1-1; the match to TRBD1 covers 10 bases. CDR3 length: 15 residues. Germline V gene sequence: CDR1 DFQATT, CDR2 SNEGSKA (reference sequence). CDR3 in DNA: TGCAGTGCTAGAGGCCCGGGACAGGGGACCACTGAAGCTTCCTTT. Translating it yields CSARGPGQGTTEASF.

The chain carries TRBV7-8 and TRBJ2-5; D could derive from TRBD1 or TRBD2 (5 bases each). V was clipped by 3 bases and J by 1 base, with 9 bases between them. The CDR3 has 14 residues. Germline assignment: CDR1 SGHVS and CDR2 FQNEAQ. The CDR3 region has the DNA TGTGCCAGCAGCTTTGGGGGATGCCAAGAGACCCAGTACTTC. Its translation: CASSFGGCQETQYF.

In regard to this clonotype: Given a much more abundant clone one base away, this may be a read error. Lacking the conserved final phenylalanine or tryptophan, this CDR3 likely reflects a read error. The limits of the CDR3 on the DNA are not certain, so only TCRdb's listed CDR3 is given. V usage is TRBV12-3 or TRBV12-4 and J usage is TRBJ2-2; the table's D call of TRBD1 was not tested on the DNA. The CDR3 has 15 amino acids, counting both end residues. CDR3 amino acids: CASTQQGQNTGELSS.

Written as DNA, the CDR3 is TGTGCCAGCAGCGTGAGTAGCTTTGCCGAGCAGTACTTC. It yields the protein CASSVSSFAEQYF. V usage is TRBV9 and J usage is TRBJ2-7, with D unclear. Germline assignment: CDR1 SGDLS and CDR2 YYNGEE. V lost 2 bases and J lost 6, with 12 bases in between. The CDR3 has 13 residues. Filled out from reference TRBV9 and TRBJ2-7, the complete variable domain reads DSGVTQTPKHLITATGQRVTLRCSPRSGDLSVYWYQQSLDQGLQFLIQYYNGEERAKGNILERFSAQQFPDLHSELNLSSLELGDSALYFCASSVSSFAEQYFGPGTRLTVT.